One and the same sample provided the 8 T cell receptor beta chains below, sequenced in a study of spatial heterogeneity in lung cancer. The time point was: sample taken at primary tumor resection. Their antigen targets remain unknown. General study findings and limits: Mutation counts in tumors were tracked by counts of expanded intratumoral alpha and beta TCRs.

MiXCR was run by TCRdb on the 5' RACE reads, yielding one entry per CDR3 protein. The profile shows 9,500 to 12,000 distinct CDR3 sequences, approximately 8% of them singletons. The material sequenced was lung tumor tissue, taken at surgery. These receptors were obtained from a female donor with early-stage non-small cell lung cancer.

This clonotype was detected many times. Here the CDR3 reads CASSQDKGGARGETQYF. CDR3 nucleotides: TGCGCCAGCAGCCAAGATAAGGGGGGCGCACGAGGGGAGACCCAGTACTTC. The chain links TRBV4-1 to TRBJ2-5; tentatively, D is TRBD1 or TRBD2 (6 bases each). The CDR3 consists of 17 residues. Trimming shortened V by 0 bases and J by 5 bases, and 19 bases separated the two germline ends. CDR1 and CDR2 from the germline V gene are MGHRA and YSYEKL.

This clonotype was observed many times. The chain recombines TRBV2 with TRBJ1-6, with TRBD1 matching over 8 bases. There are 15 residues in the CDR3. J lost 9 bases, V lost 4 bases, and 8 bases had no gene match. Germline V gene data show CDR1 as SNHLY and CDR2 as FYNNEI. DNA for the CDR3: TGTGCCAGCAGTGTCGTTGGACAGGGAACTTCACCCCTCCACTTT. This sequence encodes CASSVVGQGTSPLHF.

This clonotype has just a few counts. A much more abundant neighbour one base away suggests this may be a read error. CDR3 coding DNA: TGTGCCAGCAAACTAACCGGGACGGACTACAATGAGCAGTTCTTC. Translating it yields CASKLTGTDYNEQFF. The rearrangement links TRBV7-2 to TRBJ2-1; D could derive from TRBD1 or TRBD2 (5 bases each). CDR1 and CDR2 from the germline V gene are SGHTA and FQGNSA. The CDR3 is 15 amino acids. Between the trimmed V and J ends, which lost 7 bases and 3 bases, there was a span of 16 bases.

In this sample, this clonotype turned up many times. This chain connects TRBV20-1 to TRBJ2-7; D uncertain. The ends were cut back, 0 bases at V and 0 bases at J, with 9 bases in the middle. Germline values: CDR1 DFQATT, CDR2 SNEGSKA (reference sequence). This CDR3 has 14 amino acids. Written as DNA, the CDR3 is TGCAGTGCTAGAGATCCCAGGAGCTCCTACGAGCAGTACTTC. This codes for CSARDPRSSYEQYF.

This clonotype showed up many times. The chain couples TRBV4-3 to TRBJ2-2; the D gene is possibly TRBD2 (5 bases). V lost 5 bases, J lost 6 bases, and 13 bases lay in between. The length of the CDR3 is 14 residues. Germline CDR1 reads LGHNA; CDR2 reads YSLEER. CDR3 protein: CASSWTLFSGELFF. The CDR3 DNA reads as TGCGCCAGCAGCTGGACTTTGTTCTCCGGGGAGCTGTTTTTT.

In its sample, this clonotype was seen many times. V usage is TRBV6-2 or TRBV6-3 and J usage is TRBJ2-1, with 9 bases that match TRBD2. The CDR3 contains 13 residues. Germline V gene lookup returns CDR1 MNHEY and CDR2 SVGEGT. J gave up 9 bases and V 6 bases, and 6 bases lay outside the gene matches. Here the CDR3 reads CASSSGGPSEQFF. The CDR3, as DNA: TGTGCCAGCAGCAGCGGGGGGCCCAGTGAGCAGTTCTTC.

As to this clonotype: One junction end does not reproduce the germline sequence, and a read error may be involved. The chain uses TRBV28 and TRBJ2-7; tentative D call: TRBD1 (6 bases). Germline-derived CDR1 and CDR2 are MDHEN and SYDVKM. The CDR3 is made up of 15 amino acids. The CDR3 region has the DNA TGTGCCAGCATCCAGGGGACGTTCCCCCACTACGCGCAGTACTTC. Translated: CASIQGTFPHYAQYF.

This clonotype was counted many times. V gene TRBV28 combines with J gene TRBJ2-7, with a tentative D call TRBD1 (8 bases). From germline, CDR1 is MDHEN and CDR2 SYDVKM. The CDR3 has 15 amino acids. V lost 7 bases and J lost 2, with 18 bases in between. This chain's CDR3 is CASIGGGQVTYEQYF. For the CDR3, the DNA is TGTGCCAGCATAGGGGGGGGACAGGTTACCTACGAGCAGTACTTC.